The 21 T cell receptor beta chains given below trace back to one sample, sequenced in a study of T cell responses to AZD1222 COVID-19 vaccine (dated by TCRdb to the early 2020s). Preparation of the library involved the immunoSEQ multiplex PCR assay. As stored in TCRdb, this immuneACCESS dataset retains in-frame rearrangements with V and J assigned. A fraction of the clones does not appear; measured against another copy, unresolved V genes explain less than half of the discrepancy, and the remainder lacks a known reason. The sample table lists 95,000 to 150,000 clones, around 87% of them with a count of one. About 1.2% of the sample rests with the top ten. The time point label, read with the paper, signifies: baseline before first vaccination. This specimen was peripheral blood, taken on day 0 of AZD1222 vaccination. The source of these receptors is an adult in good health.

The rearrangement links TRBV5-1 to TRBJ1-3; weak D call: TRBD1 (6 bases). Trimming removed 4 bases from V and 0 bases from J, with 14 bases in between. The CDR3 covers 16 residues. Germline V lookup: CDR1 SGHRS, CDR2 YFSETQ. The CDR3 DNA is TGCGCCAGCAGCCCCAAACAGGGCCTCTCTGGAAACACCATATATTTT. Translation gives CASSPKQGLSGNTIYF. Drawing the rest from reference TRBV5-1 and TRBJ1-3, the complete variable domain is KAGVTQTPRYLIKTRGQQVTLSCSPISGHRSVSWYQQTPGQGLQFLFEYFSETQRNKGNFPGRFSGRQFSNSRSEMNVSTLELGDSALYLCASSPKQGLSGNTIYFGEGSWLTVV.

The chain uses TRBV9 and TRBJ1-5; unclear D gene. Between the trimmed V and J ends, which lost 2 bases and 9 bases, there was a span of 12 bases. The germline CDR1 and CDR2 sequences are SGDLS and YYNGEE. The CDR3 totals 13 residues. CDR3 nucleotide sequence: TGTGCCAGCAGCGTGCGGGATGAGGGGCCCCAGCATTTT. This codes for CASSVRDEGPQHF.

This sequence joins TRBV6-2 or TRBV6-3 and TRBJ2-7, with TRBD1 identical over 7 bases. CDR3 length: 17 amino acids. Germline V gene lookup returns CDR1 MNHEY and CDR2 SVGEGT. Trimming cost V 2 bases and J 4 bases; bases outside gene matches: 14. The CDR3: CASSYIPGQGGLYEQYF. The CDR3 nucleotides are TGTGCCAGCAGTTACATTCCGGGACAAGGGGGCCTATACGAGCAGTACTTC.

The chain has TRBV7-2 and TRBJ2-1; 13 nucleotides match TRBD2. V lost 1 base to trimming and J lost 9 bases; unmatched junction nucleotides: 3. The CDR3 covers 15 residues. CDR1 is SGHTA, CDR2 FQGNSA, per germline. The CDR3 DNA reads as TGTGCCAGCAGCTTAGTACTAGCGGGGGGGCTTGAGCAGTTCTTC. Translation: CASSLVLAGGLEQFF. Together with reference TRBV7-2 and TRBJ2-1, the CDR3 gives the full variable domain: GAGVSQSPSNKVTEKGKDVELRCDPISGHTALYWYRQSLGQGLEFLIYFQGNSAPDKSGLPSDRFSAERTGGSVSTLTIQRTQQEDSAVYLCASSLVLAGGLEQFFGPGTRLTVL.

V gene TRBV7-9 combines with J gene TRBJ2-7; D uncertain. CDR3 length equals 13 residues. V lost 4 bases, J lost 5 bases, and 12 bases lay in between. CDR1 and CDR2 from the germline V gene are SEHNR and FQNEAQ (reference sequence). CDR3 region: CASSSNLKDEQYF. In DNA form, the CDR3 reads TGTGCCAGCAGCTCTAACCTGAAAGACGAGCAGTACTTC. The full variable domain, with the rest looked up from reference TRBV7-9 and TRBJ2-7, is DTGVSQNPRHKITKRGQNVTFRCDPISEHNRLYWYRQTLGQGPEFLTYFQNEAQLEKSRLLSDRFSAERPKGSFSTLEIQRTEQGDSAMYLCASSSNLKDEQYFGPGTRLTVT.

The V gene is TRBV27, the J gene TRBJ2-2, with 12 bases aligning to TRBD2. There are 17 residues in the CDR3. The germline gives CDR1 MNHEY, CDR2 SMNVEV (reference sequence). V dropped 6 bases and J dropped 6; count of bases not matched to a gene: 11. The CDR3 reads CASRSSGGGPWPGELFF. The CDR3 region has the DNA TGTGCCAGCAGATCTAGCGGGGGGGGTCCCTGGCCCGGGGAGCTGTTTTTT.

About this clone: Different DNA sequences within this sample yield the same CDR3. The CDR3 coding sequence is TGTGCCAGCCAACGGGGCGGGTGGGGTCACGAGCAGTACTTC. Amino acids: CASQRGGWGHEQYF. The rearrangement uses TRBV11-2 and TRBJ2-7, with D possibly called TRBD1 or TRBD2 (5 bases each). The CDR3 has 14 residues. Trimming pared 8 bases from V and 5 bases from J, leaving 19 bases between. Germline values: CDR1 SGHAT, CDR2 FQNNGV.

The chain uses TRBV7-9 and TRBJ2-5; D might be TRBD2 (6 bases). Deletions cut 6 bases from V and 5 bases from J, with 13 bases between. This CDR3 is built from 13 residues. The germline V gene encodes CDR1 SEHNR and CDR2 FQNEAQ (reference sequence). CDR3 in amino acids: CASRAPGVETQYF. The CDR3 bases are TGTGCCAGCAGGGCCCCGGGAGTTGAGACCCAGTACTTC.

The chain recombines TRBV6-5 with TRBJ1-5; D perhaps matches TRBD1 (5 bases). V lost 2 bases to trimming and J lost 11 bases, with 10 bases between them. CDR1 MNHEY and CDR2 SVGAGI come from the germline V gene. The CDR3 is 12 amino acids. CDR3 sequence reads: CASSYRGGTQHF. The CDR3 DNA reads TGTGCCAGCAGTTACCGGGGCGGGACCCAGCATTTT.

This sequence joins TRBV11-2 and TRBJ2-1, with 13 bases lining up with TRBD2. The V segment lost 5 bases and the J segment 1 base; nucleotides outside the gene matches: 11. In germline, CDR1 is SGHAT, CDR2 FQNNGV. This CDR3 is built from 19 residues. CDR3 in DNA: TGTGCCAGCAGCCTCCGGGGGACTAGCGGGATGCGGTCCTACAATGAGCAGTTCTTC. Translation gives CASSLRGTSGMRSYNEQFF.

The V and J genes are TRBV27 and TRBJ1-1, with no clear D. Germline V lookup: CDR1 MNHEY, CDR2 SMNVEV (reference sequence). V was trimmed by 7 bases and J by 11 bases, leaving 20 bases between them. This CDR3 contains 13 residues. The CDR3: CASIPSSSARAFF. The CDR3 DNA reads TGTGCCAGCATACCGTCGTCCTCGGCTCGGGCTTTCTTT.

This chain joins TRBV6-6 and TRBJ1-2; D remains ambiguous. The CDR3 has 14 residues. V gave up 2 bases and J gave up 2 bases, with 9 bases separating them. The germline CDR1 and CDR2 sequences are MNHNY and SVGAGI (reference sequence). The CDR3 reads CASSYPGMNYGYTF. The CDR3 DNA follows: TGTGCCAGCAGTTACCCGGGAATGAACTATGGCTACACCTTC.

The CDR3 DNA is TGCGCCAGCAGCCCGGAAATGAACACTGAAGCTTTCTTT. Translating gives CASSPEMNTEAFF. The chain joins TRBV5-1 to TRBJ1-1; no clear D gene. Germline V gives CDR1 SGHRS, CDR2 YFSETQ. V lost 4 bases and J lost 0, with 7 bases in between. This CDR3 has 13 amino acids. The full variable domain, with the rest looked up from reference TRBV5-1 and TRBJ1-1, is KAGVTQTPRYLIKTRGQQVTLSCSPISGHRSVSWYQQTPGQGLQFLFEYFSETQRNKGNFPGRFSGRQFSNSRSEMNVSTLELGDSALYLCASSPEMNTEAFFGQGTRLTVV.

The V call is TRBV7-2, the J call TRBJ1-5; the D is unclear. The CDR3 is 14 amino acids. The V end lost 4 bases, the J end lost 4 bases, and 11 bases lay between the germline ends. The germline V gene encodes CDR1 SGHTA and CDR2 FQGNSA. The CDR3: CASSSNLGNQPQHF. The CDR3 DNA sequence: TGTGCCAGCAGCTCCAACCTAGGGAATCAGCCCCAGCATTTT.

The chain uses TRBV3-1 (or the pseudogene TRBV3-2) and TRBJ1-1; D may be TRBD1 (6 bases). The CDR3 contains 15 residues. CDR1 is LGHDT and CDR2 is YNNKEL in the germline V gene (reference sequence). V dropped 4 bases and J dropped 0 bases, with 12 bases sitting between them. The CDR3 coding sequence is TGTGCCAGCAGCCTAGTGACAGGTTTGAACACTGAAGCTTTCTTT. This sequence encodes CASSLVTGLNTEAFF.

This clone was picked up a small number of times. One end of the junction is discordant with germline, which a read error may explain. The chain employs TRBV7-9 and TRBJ1-2; TRBD1 agrees at 8 bases. The CDR3 covers 11 residues. CDR1 SEHNR and CDR2 FQNEAQ come from the germline V gene (reference sequence). CDR3 DNA: TGTGCAAGCAGGGGGCGGAATGGCTACACCTTC. Translating gives CASRGRNGYTF.

This clone was detected only once. V and J are TRBV11-3 and TRBJ1-1; perhaps TRBD1 as D (6 bases). Germline V gene data show CDR1 as SGHNT and CDR2 as YENEEA. Trimming left V 4 bases short and J 0 bases short, with 12 bases between. The CDR3 has 15 amino acids. CDR3: CASSSSQGLNTEAFF. The CDR3 nucleotides are TGTGCCAGCAGCTCCTCGCAGGGGCTGAACACTGAAGCTTTCTTT.

The chain recombines TRBV5-5 with TRBJ1-2; D gene uncertain. This CDR3 is built from 13 residues. CDR1 is SGHKS, CDR2 YYEKEE, per germline (reference sequence). The ends were cut back, 1 base at V and 4 bases at J, with 8 bases in the middle. CDR3 in DNA: TGTGCCAGCAGCTTGAGTGACCTCTATGGCTACACCTTC. Translating it yields CASSLSDLYGYTF.

The CDR3 spells CASSPDGTGDGYTF. In DNA form, the CDR3 reads TGTGCCAGCAGCCCAGACGGGACAGGGGATGGCTACACCTTC. The chain links TRBV7-8 to TRBJ1-2; the match to TRBD1 covers 10 bases. Germline CDR1 reads SGHVS; CDR2 reads FQNEAQ. CDR3 length: 14 amino acids. V lost 5 bases and J lost 6; bases outside the gene matches: 6.

The V call is TRBV19, the J call TRBJ1-1, with D unclear. V dropped 5 bases and J dropped 5 bases, with 12 bases sitting between them. Germline loops: CDR1 LNHDA, CDR2 SQIVND (reference sequence). The CDR3 extends over 13 amino acids. CDR3 bases: TGTGCCAGTAGTCCCAACCTCGGGACTGAAGCTTTCTTT. It codes for CASSPNLGTEAFF.

V is TRBV9 and J is TRBJ2-3; 9 nucleotides agree with TRBD2. The V segment lost 0 bases and the J segment 4 bases; nucleotides outside the gene matches: 12. Germline V CDR1 and CDR2: SGDLS, YYNGEE. The CDR3 totals 18 residues. The CDR3 is CASSVATGISGGADTQYF. The CDR3 DNA follows: TGTGCCAGCAGCGTAGCCACCGGGATTAGCGGGGGCGCAGATACGCAGTATTTT.